This TCR beta chain stems from a study of T cells expressing NK-cell markers. CDR3 length: 13 amino acids. The germline V gene encodes CDR1 DFQATT and CDR2 SNEGSKA (reference sequence). TCRdb re-called the 5' RACE reads; every CDR3 protein appears as one record, without DNA. There are 250,000 to 300,000 distinct CDR3 sequences in the sample, with approximately 0.39% held by the top ten. The sequenced material came from blood T cells: a sorted CD56 or NKG2C T cell subset, CD4+ or CD8+ T cells, or bulk PBMC T cells (not recorded which). The rearrangement joins TRBV20-1 to TRBJ1-4; as DNA is missing, the TRBD1 call by TCRdb cannot be tested. The TCR was taken from a man between 18 and 35 years old in good health. CDR3 sequence reads: CSAGTGGREKLFF.